This section outlines one T cell receptor beta chain sequence together with its context. The antigen is unknown. The PCR contained 60 Vbeta and 13 Jbeta primers. The assay was immunoSEQ multiplex PCR, and TCRdb's table has in-frame clones only and misses some. The data contain roughly 150,000 clones, over 50% of them singletons. This sample was included in a study of cytomegalovirus exposure and HLA in healthy donors. This CDR3 region has 15 residues. Germline CDR1 is MNHNS and CDR2 is SASEGT. Trimming shortened V by 7 bases and J by 4 bases, and 16 bases separated the two germline ends. General study results and limits: A later analysis, which compared TCR beta chains of equal frequency, found the HLA-associated ones more clonally expanded.

Sample: PBMCs. The chain combines TRBV6-1 with TRBJ2-2; D ambiguous. The source is a human donor in good health. DNA of the CDR3: TGTGCCAGCACTGATAGAACAGCAGGCACCGGGGAGCTGTTTTTT. Translating it yields CASTDRTAGTGELFF.